Reported below is one T cell receptor (beta chain). Its specificity is not known. The source of the sample is a study of T cell responses to AZD1222 COVID-19 vaccine. The CDR3 length is 17 residues. The germline gives CDR1 LNHDA, CDR2 SQIVND (reference sequence). Trimming at V came to 7 bases and at J to 0 bases, leaving 14 bases not matched to a gene. Points from the study as a whole: Clonal diversity may have been underestimated, and the donors were mostly white British, with more females than males. CD4 TCRs linked to vaccination spanned spike, dominating at 160-218 and 743-854. Among AZD1222 vaccinees, only 5 to 7 were seropositive at baseline. Every sample of the repertoires postdated the peak T cell response.

Assay: immunoSEQ multiplex PCR; the TCRdb copy retains only in-frame clones and omits some. Listed are over 130,000 clones; roughly 2% falls within the top ten. This rearrangement joins TRBV19 to TRBJ1-1, with TRBD1 matching over 7 bases. This sequence originates from an adult in good health. The material sequenced was peripheral blood. The CDR3 nucleotides read TGTGCCAGTATCCCCGGGAGGGACAGTCGGGTGAACACTGAAGCTTTCTTT. This sequence encodes CASIPGRDSRVNTEAFF. The entire variable domain, with the rest obtained from reference TRBV19 and TRBJ1-1, is as follows: DGGITQSPKYLFRKEGQNVTLSCEQNLNHDAMYWYRQDPGQGLRLIYYSQIVNDFQKGDIAEGYSVSREKKESFPLTVTSAQKNPTAFYLCASIPGRDSRVNTEAFFGQGTRLTVV.